This TCR beta chain was retrieved from a study of T cell repertoires in cytomegalovirus infection. Broader study findings: The study found HLA-C-restricted CMV-specific TCR beta clonotypes dominating the ex vivo response.

TCRdb ran MiXCR on the reads and lists one entry per CDR3 protein. The table records hundreds of thousands of distinct CDR3 sequences, about 33% of them present only once. Unmatched junction bases numbered 6, after V lost 5 bases and J lost 2 bases. The CDR3 covers 15 residues. CDR1 is SGHVS and CDR2 is FNYEAQ in the germline V gene. This clonotype appeared many times. Its antigen is still unknown. This sample comprised cultured PBMCs, obtained from culture after CMV antigen stimulation. This clonotype was obtained from a human donor in good health (CMV status not recorded). Some clones in this sample may be carry-over from other donors' samples. The chain uses TRBV7-6 and TRBJ2-5; 9 bases fit TRBD2. Here the CDR3 reads CASSAQTSGQETQYF. Written as DNA, the CDR3 is TGTGCCAGCAGCGCGCAGACTAGCGGACAAGAGACCCAGTACTTC.